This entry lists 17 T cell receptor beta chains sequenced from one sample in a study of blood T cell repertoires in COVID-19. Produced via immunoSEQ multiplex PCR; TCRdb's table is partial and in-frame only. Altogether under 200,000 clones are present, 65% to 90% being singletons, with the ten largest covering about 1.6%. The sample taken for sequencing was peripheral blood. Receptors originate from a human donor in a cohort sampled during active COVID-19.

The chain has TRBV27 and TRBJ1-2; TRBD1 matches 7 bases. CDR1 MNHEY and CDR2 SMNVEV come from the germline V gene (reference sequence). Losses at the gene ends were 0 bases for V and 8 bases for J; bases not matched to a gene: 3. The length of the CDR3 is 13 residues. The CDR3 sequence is CASSLSGGGGYTF. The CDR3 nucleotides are TGTGCCAGCAGTTTATCAGGGGGCGGAGGCTACACCTTC.

In nucleotides, the CDR3 is TGTGCCAGCAGTTTATCCCGTAGAGGGATAAGTGAGACCCAGTACTTC. It yields the protein CASSLSRRGISETQYF. This chain uses TRBV28 with TRBJ2-5, with a possible D match to TRBD2 (5 bases). V dropped 1 base and J dropped 5 bases, with 17 bases sitting between them. The CDR3 length is 16 residues. CDR1 is MDHEN and CDR2 is SYDVKM in the germline V gene. Complete variable domain (other parts from reference TRBV28 and TRBJ2-5): DVKVTQSSRYLVKRTGEKVFLECVQDMDHENMFWYRQDPGLGLRLIYFSYDVKMKEKGDIPEGYSVSREKKERFSLILESASTNQTSMYLCASSLSRRGISETQYFGPGTRLLVL.

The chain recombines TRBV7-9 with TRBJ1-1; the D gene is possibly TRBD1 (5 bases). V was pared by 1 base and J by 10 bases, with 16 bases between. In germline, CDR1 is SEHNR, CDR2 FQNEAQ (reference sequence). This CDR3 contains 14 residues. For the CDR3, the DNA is TGTGCCAGCAGCTTAGAAGGCGGCAGGGAGGGAGCTTTCTTT. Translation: CASSLEGGREGAFF.

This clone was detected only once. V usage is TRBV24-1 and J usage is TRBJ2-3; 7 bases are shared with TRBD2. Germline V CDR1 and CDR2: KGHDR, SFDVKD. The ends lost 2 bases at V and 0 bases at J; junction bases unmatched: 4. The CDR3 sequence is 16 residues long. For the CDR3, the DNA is TGTGCCACCAGTGATTCAGCGGGGCTTAGCACAGATACGCAGTATTTT. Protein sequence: CATSDSAGLSTDTQYF.

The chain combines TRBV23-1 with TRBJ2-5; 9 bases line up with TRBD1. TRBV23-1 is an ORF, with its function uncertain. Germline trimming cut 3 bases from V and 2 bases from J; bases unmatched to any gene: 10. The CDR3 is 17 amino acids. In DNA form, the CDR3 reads TGCGCCAGCAGTCACTACAGCCCGGGACAGGGACAAGAGACCCAGTACTTC. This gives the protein CASSHYSPGQGQETQYF.

The CDR3 DNA is TGTGCCAGCAGTTCCCAGTTTGGGGCGGGGGAAAAACTGTTTTTT. Translated, it gives CASSSQFGAGEKLFF. V and J are TRBV28 and TRBJ1-4; weak D call: TRBD1 (5 bases). Germline V lookup: CDR1 MDHEN, CDR2 SYDVKM. Trimming stripped 4 bases from V and 8 bases from J, with 17 bases between. This CDR3 spans 15 amino acids.

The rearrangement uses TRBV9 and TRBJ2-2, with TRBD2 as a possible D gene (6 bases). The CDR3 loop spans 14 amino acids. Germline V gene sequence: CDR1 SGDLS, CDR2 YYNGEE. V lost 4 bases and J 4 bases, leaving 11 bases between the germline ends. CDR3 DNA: TGTGCCAGCAGCTCGGACTATCCCACCGGGGAGCTGTTTTTT. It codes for CASSSDYPTGELFF.

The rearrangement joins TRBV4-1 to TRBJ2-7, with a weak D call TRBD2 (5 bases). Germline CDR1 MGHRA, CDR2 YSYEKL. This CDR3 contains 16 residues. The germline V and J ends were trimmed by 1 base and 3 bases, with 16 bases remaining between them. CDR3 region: CASSQVVATIFYEQYF. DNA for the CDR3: TGCGCCAGCAGCCAAGTGGTAGCGACTATTTTCTACGAGCAGTACTTC.

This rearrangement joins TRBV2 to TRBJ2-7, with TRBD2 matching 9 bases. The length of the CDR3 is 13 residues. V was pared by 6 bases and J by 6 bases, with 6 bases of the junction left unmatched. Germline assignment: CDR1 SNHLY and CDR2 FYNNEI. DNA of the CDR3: TGTGCCAGCAGCTCGGGCGGGAGGGGCGAGCAGTACTTC. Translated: CASSSGGRGEQYF.

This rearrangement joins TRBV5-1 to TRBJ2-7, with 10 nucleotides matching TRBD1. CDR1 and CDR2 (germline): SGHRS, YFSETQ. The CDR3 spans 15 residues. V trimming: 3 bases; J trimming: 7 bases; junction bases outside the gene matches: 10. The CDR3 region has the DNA TGCGCCAGCAGCTCGCAGGGACAGGGGTTTAATGAGCAGTACTTC. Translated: CASSSQGQGFNEQYF.

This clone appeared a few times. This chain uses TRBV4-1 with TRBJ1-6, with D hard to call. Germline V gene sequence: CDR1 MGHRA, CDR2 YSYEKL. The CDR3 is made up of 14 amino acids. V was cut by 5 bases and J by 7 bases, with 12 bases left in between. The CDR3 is CASSVGDGNSPLHF. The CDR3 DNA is TGCGCCAGCAGCGTCGGGGATGGGAATTCACCCCTCCACTTT.

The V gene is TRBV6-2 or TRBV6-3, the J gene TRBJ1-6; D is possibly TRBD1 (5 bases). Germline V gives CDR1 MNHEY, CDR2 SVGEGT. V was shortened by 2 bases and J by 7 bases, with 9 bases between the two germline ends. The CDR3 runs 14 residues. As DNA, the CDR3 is TGTGCCAGCAGTTACGGGGGGGGGAATTCACCCCTCCACTTT. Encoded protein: CASSYGGGNSPLHF.

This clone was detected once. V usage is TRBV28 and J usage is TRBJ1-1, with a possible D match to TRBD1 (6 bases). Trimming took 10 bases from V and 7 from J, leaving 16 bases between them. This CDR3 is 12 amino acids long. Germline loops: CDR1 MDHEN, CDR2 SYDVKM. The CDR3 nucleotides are TGTGCCACCGTGACAGGCGTCTTTGAAGCTTTCTTT. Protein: CATVTGVFEAFF.

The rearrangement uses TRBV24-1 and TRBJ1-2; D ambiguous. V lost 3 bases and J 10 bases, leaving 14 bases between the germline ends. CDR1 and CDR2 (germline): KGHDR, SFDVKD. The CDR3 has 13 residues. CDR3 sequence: CATSDQIGRDYTF. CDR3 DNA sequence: TGTGCCACCAGTGATCAAATCGGTAGAGACTACACCTTC.

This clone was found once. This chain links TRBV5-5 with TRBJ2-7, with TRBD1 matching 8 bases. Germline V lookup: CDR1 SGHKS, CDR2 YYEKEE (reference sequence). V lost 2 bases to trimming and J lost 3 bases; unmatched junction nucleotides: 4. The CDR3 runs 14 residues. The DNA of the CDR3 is TGTGCCAGCAGCTTTGGACAGGGCCTCTACGAGCAGTACTTC. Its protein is CASSFGQGLYEQYF.

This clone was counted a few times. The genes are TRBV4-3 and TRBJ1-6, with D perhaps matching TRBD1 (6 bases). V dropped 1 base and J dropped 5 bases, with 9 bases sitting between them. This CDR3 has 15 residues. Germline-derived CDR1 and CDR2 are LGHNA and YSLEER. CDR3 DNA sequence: TGCGCCAGCAGCCAAGTAGCAGGGGATAATTCACCCCTCCACTTT. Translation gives CASSQVAGDNSPLHF.

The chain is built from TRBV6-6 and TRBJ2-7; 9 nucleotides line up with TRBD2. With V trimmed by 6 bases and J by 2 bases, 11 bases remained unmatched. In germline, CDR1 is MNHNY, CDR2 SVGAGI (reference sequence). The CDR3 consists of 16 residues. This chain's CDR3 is CASSPYGGGRAYEQYF. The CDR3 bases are TGTGCCAGCAGCCCATATGGTGGCGGGAGGGCCTACGAGCAGTACTTC.